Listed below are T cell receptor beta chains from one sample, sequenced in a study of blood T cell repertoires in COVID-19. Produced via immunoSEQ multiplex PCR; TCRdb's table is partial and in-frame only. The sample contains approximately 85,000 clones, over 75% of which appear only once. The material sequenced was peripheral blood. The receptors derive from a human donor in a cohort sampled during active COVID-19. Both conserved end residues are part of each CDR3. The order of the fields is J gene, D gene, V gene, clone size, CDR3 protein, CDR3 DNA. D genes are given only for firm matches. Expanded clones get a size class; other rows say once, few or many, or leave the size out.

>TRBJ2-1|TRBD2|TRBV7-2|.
CASSSPGSGGNYNEQFF
TGTGCCAGCAGCTCCCCAGGTAGCGGGGGGAACTACAATGAGCAGTTCTTC
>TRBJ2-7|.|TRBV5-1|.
CASSLALQVYEQYF
TGCGCCAGCAGCTTGGCCCTACAGGTCTACGAGCAGTACTTC
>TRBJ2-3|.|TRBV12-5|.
CASGTNRFTDTQYF
TGTGCTAGTGGGACGAACAGGTTCACAGATACGCAGTATTTT
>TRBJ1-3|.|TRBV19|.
CASSIRAGVGNTIYF
TGTGCCAGTAGTATACGGGCAGGGGTTGGAAACACCATATATTTT
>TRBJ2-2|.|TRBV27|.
CASSLGRNTGELFF
TGTGCCAGCAGCTTGGGCAGAAACACCGGGGAGCTGTTTTTT
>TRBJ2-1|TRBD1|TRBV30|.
CAWSRGLGDEQFF
TGTGCCTGGAGCAGGGGGCTTGGGGATGAGCAGTTCTTC
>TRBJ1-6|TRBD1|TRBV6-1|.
CASSVSGQVSYNSPLHF
TGTGCCAGCAGTGTATCGGGACAGGTTTCGTATAATTCACCCCTCCACTTT
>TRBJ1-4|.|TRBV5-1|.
CASSLHPGVSEKLFF
TGCGCCAGCAGCTTGCATCCCGGGGTTTCGGAAAAACTGTTTTTT
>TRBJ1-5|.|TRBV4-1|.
CASSQERTQANQPQHF
TGCGCCAGCAGCCAAGAGAGGACACAGGCGAATCAGCCCCAGCATTTT
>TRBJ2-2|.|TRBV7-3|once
CASSPGRGNGELFF
TGTGCCAGCAGCCCCGGAAGGGGCAACGGGGAGCTGTTTTTT
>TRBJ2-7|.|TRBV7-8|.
CASSTWSSYEQYF
TGTGCCAGCAGCACGTGGAGCTCCTACGAGCAGTACTTC
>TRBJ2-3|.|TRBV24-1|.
CATSDPAPGRANTDTQYF
TGTGCCACCAGTGATCCCGCTCCTGGGCGGGCAAACACAGATACGCAGTATTTT
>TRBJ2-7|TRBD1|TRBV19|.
CASSSGQATGQYF
TGTGCCAGTAGCAGCGGACAGGCCACCGGGCAGTACTTC
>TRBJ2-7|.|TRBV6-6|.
CASSKTGYEQYF
TGTGCCAGCAGTAAGACAGGCTACGAGCAGTACTTC
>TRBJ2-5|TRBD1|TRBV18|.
CASSPPRTGDQETQYF
TGTGCCAGCTCACCACCGCGGACAGGGGATCAAGAGACCCAGTACTTC
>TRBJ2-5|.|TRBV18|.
CASSPPGTKETQYF
TGTGCCAGCTCACCACCGGGGACAAAAGAGACCCAGTACTTC
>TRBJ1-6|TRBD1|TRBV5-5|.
CASSDRQGAGSPLHF
TGTGCCAGCAGCGACCGACAGGGGGCTGGTTCACCCCTCCACTTT
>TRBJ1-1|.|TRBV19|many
CASSIGGQNTEAFF
TGTGCCAGTAGTATAGGCGGGCAGAACACTGAAGCTTTCTTT
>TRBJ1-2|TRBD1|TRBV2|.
CASNNRGWDGCTF
TGTGCCAGCAATAACAGGGGATGGGATGGCTGCACCTTC
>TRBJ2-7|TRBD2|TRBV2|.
CASTTAGVTYEQYF
TGTGCCAGCACCACAGCGGGGGTGACCTACGAGCAGTACTTC
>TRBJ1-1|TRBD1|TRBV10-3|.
CAISPGQGAENTEAFF
TGTGCCATCAGCCCTGGACAGGGGGCAGAGAACACTGAAGCTTTCTTT
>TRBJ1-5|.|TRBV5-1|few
CASSAGLAQPQHF
TGCGCCAGCTCGGCAGGGTTGGCTCAGCCCCAGCATTTT
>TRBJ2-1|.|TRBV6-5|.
CASSYSKGENEQFF
TGTGCCAGCAGTTACTCGAAGGGGGAGAATGAGCAGTTCTTC
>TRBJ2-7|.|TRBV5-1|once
CASSVTDSREQYF
TGCGCCAGCAGCGTGACGGATTCGAGGGAGCAGTACTTC
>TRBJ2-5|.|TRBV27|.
CASSLLANQETQYF
TGTGCCAGCAGTTTATTAGCGAACCAAGAGACCCAGTACTTC
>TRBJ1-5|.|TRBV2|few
CASTSVPTTRGTQHF
TGTGCCAGCACCTCCGTGCCAACCACACGGGGGACCCAGCATTTT
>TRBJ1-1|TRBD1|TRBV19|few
CASSITGAVGTEAFF
TGTGCCAGTAGTATTACAGGGGCCGTTGGCACTGAAGCTTTCTTT
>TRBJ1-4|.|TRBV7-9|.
CASSVGQSEGEKLFF
TGTGCCAGCAGTGTTGGACAGTCGGAAGGGGAAAAACTGTTTTTT
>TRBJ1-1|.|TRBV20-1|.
CSASPGSDTEAFF
TGCAGTGCTAGTCCAGGCAGTGACACTGAAGCTTTCTTT
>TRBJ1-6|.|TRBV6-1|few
CASSELKRGLSPLHF
TGTGCCAGCAGTGAATTGAAGCGCGGGTTGTCACCCCTCCACTTT
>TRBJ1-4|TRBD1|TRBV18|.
CASSPGQDEKLFF
TGTGCCAGCTCACCGGGACAGGATGAAAAACTGTTTTTT
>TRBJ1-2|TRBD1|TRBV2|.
CASTVGQGGPLLDYTF
TGTGCCAGCACGGTCGGACAGGGGGGACCCCTCCTGGACTACACCTTC
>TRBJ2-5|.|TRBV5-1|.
CASSWGSGEETQYF
TGCGCCAGCAGCTGGGGGTCGGGAGAAGAGACCCAGTACTTC
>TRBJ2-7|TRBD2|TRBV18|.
CATRGGKGTYEQYF
TGTGCCACCCGGGGGGGGAAGGGGACCTACGAGCAGTACTTC
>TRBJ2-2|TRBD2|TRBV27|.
CASSPLGLAGTGELFF
TGTGCCAGCAGTCCCCTGGGACTAGCGGGGACCGGGGAGCTGTTTTTT
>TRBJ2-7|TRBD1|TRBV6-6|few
CASSPPGTGSYEQYF
TGTGCCAGCAGTCCGCCCGGGACAGGGTCCTACGAGCAGTACTTC
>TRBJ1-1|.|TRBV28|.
CASTIMGAAFF
TGTGCCAGCACTATTATGGGGGCCGCTTTCTTT
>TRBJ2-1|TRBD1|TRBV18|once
CASSPQGDSYNEQFF
TGTGCCAGCTCACCGCAGGGGGATTCCTACAATGAGCAGTTCTTC
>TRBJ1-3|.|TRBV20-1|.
CSARDGSKADF
TGCAGTGCTAGAGATGGGAGTAAAGCAGATTTT
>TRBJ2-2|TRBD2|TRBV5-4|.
CASSLSGGYTGELFF
TGTGCCAGCAGCCTCAGCGGGGGGTACACCGGGGAGCTGTTTTTT
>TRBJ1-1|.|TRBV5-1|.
CASIEGREAFF
TGCGCCAGCATCGAGGGAAGGGAAGCTTTCTTT
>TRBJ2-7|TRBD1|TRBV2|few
CASREDRISYEQYF
TGTGCCAGCAGAGAGGACAGGATCTCCTACGAGCAGTACTTC
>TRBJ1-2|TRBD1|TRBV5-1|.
CATIDPGQELGGYTF
TGCGCCACCATCGATCCGGGACAGGAGTTAGGTGGCTACACCTTC
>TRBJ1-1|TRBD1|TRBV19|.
CASTTGTGGREAFF
TGTGCCAGTACCACCGGGACAGGGGGCCGGGAAGCTTTCTTT
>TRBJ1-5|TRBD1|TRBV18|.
CASSPSQGVMGQPQHF
TGTGCCAGCTCACCAAGTCAGGGGGTGATGGGTCAGCCCCAGCATTTT
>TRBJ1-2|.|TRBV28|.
CASSSQGFYGYTF
TGTGCCAGCAGTTCACAGGGATTCTATGGCTACACCTTC
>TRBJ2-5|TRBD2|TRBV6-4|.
CASIQEEAGNPTTQYF
TGTGCCAGCATTCAAGAGGAAGCGGGAAACCCGACGACCCAGTACTTC
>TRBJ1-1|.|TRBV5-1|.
CASSLEGHRVVNTEAFF
TGCGCCAGCAGCTTGGAGGGTCACAGGGTGGTTAACACTGAAGCTTTCTTT
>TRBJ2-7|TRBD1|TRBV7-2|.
CASSDLWTGAYEQYF
TGTGCCAGCAGCGACCTTTGGACAGGGGCTTACGAGCAGTACTTC
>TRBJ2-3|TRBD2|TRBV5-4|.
CASSLRLAGGADTQYF
TGTGCCAGCAGCTTGAGACTAGCGGGGGGTGCGGATACGCAGTATTTT
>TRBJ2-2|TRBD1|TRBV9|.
CASSVEGTANTGELFF
TGTGCCAGCAGCGTAGAAGGGACAGCGAACACCGGGGAGCTGTTTTTT
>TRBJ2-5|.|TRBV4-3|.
CASSQDQGQETQYF
TGCGCCAGCAGCCAAGATCAGGGGCAGGAGACCCAGTACTTC
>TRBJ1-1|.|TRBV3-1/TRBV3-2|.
CASSQVSGTEAFF
TGTGCCAGCAGCCAAGTATCGGGCACTGAAGCTTTCTTT
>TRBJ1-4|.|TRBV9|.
CASSVGGRGEKLFF
TGTGCCAGCAGCGTAGGGGGGCGAGGTGAAAAACTGTTTTTT
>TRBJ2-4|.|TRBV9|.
CASSLHGEGNIQYF
TGTGCCAGCAGCTTACACGGGGAAGGGAACATTCAGTACTTC
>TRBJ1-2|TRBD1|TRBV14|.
CASSQGQGYGYTF
TGTGCCAGCAGCCAAGGACAGGGGTATGGCTACACCTTC
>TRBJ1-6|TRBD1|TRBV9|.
CASSGDRGDNSPLHF
TGTGCCAGCAGCGGAGACAGGGGAGACAATTCACCCCTCCACTTT
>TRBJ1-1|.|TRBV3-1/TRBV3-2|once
CASSQQGREAEAFF
TGTGCCAGCAGCCAACAAGGCAGGGAGGCTGAAGCTTTCTTT
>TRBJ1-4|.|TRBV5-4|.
CATARRPNEKLFF
TGTGCCACCGCGCGGCGGCCTAATGAAAAACTGTTTTTT